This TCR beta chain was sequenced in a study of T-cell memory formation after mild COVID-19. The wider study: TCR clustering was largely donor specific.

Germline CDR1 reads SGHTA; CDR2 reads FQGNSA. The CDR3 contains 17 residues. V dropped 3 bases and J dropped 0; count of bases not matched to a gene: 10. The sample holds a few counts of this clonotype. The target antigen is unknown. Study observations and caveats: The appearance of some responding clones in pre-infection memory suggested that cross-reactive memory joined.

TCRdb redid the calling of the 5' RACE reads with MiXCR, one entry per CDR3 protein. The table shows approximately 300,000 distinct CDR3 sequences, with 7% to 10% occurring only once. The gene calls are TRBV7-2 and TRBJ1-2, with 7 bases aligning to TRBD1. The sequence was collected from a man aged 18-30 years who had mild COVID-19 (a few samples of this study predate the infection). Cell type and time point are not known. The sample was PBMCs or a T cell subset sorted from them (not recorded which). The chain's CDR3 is CASSFLLLQGSNYGYTF. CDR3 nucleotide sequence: TGTGCCAGCAGCTTCCTACTTTTACAGGGGTCTAACTATGGCTACACCTTC.